This TCR beta chain came from a study of cytomegalovirus exposure and HLA in healthy donors. Whole-study results and caveats: For cytomegalovirus status, the classifier reportedly gave diagnoses with high specificity and sensitivity. The analysis excluded some indistinguishable V segments, including TRBV6-2 and TRBV6-3.

In this sample, this clone turned up once. Its antigen is unidentified. PCR employed 60 Vbeta and 13 Jbeta primers. Assay: immunoSEQ multiplex PCR; the TCRdb copy retains only in-frame clones and omits some. The repertoire consists of about 78,000 clones, with around 82% occurring once and the leading ten covering 0.8% to 1.1%. The V gene's germline CDR1 is SNHLY and CDR2 FYNNEI. The J segment lost 6 bases and the V segment lost 1 base, leaving 6 bases of the junction unmatched. The CDR3 consists of 16 residues. The receptor's source is a male donor in good health and CMV-seronegative. The chain carries TRBV2 and TRBJ1-5; 10 bases agree with TRBD1. Input material: PBMCs. The CDR3 sequence is CASSEGQGAGGQPQHF. The CDR3 DNA is TGTGCCAGCAGTGAAGGACAGGGGGCTGGGGGTCAGCCCCAGCATTTT.